This entry describes one TCR beta chain. As yet, its antigen is unknown. An Oncomine TCR Beta short-read assay was used to sequence the DNA from cultured CD4+ T cells. TCRdb fed the PCR reads into MiXCR, producing one record per CDR3 protein. The sample consists of 9,500 to 15,000 distinct CDR3 sequences, about 50% of them appearing once. Treatment denoted: approximately 9-day PBMC culture with coronavirus spike peptide pools or control peptides (ViraFEST assay). The data are from a study of vaccination and CD4 T cells after COVID-19. Study in general: Researchers treated cells with overlapping spike peptides taken from SARS-CoV-2, HCoV-NL63, HCoV-OC43 and HCoV-229E. Whole-study findings and limits: From approximately 21 to 40, the median of SARS-CoV-2-reactive clonotypes rose without reaching significance.

The junction had 7 bases not matched to a gene; V was cut back by 4 bases and J by 0 bases. The length of the CDR3 is 17 residues. Germline assignment: CDR1 KGHDR and CDR2 SFDVKD. Sequencing was carried out using CD4+ T cells from blood, cultured in vitro. This clonotype originated in a human donor who had recovered from COVID-19. V gene TRBV24-1 combines with J gene TRBJ2-2; 7 bases fit TRBD1. As DNA, the CDR3 is TGTGCCACCAGTGACTACAGGGGCGGAACGAACACCGGGGAGCTGTTTTTT. This codes for CATSDYRGGTNTGELFF.